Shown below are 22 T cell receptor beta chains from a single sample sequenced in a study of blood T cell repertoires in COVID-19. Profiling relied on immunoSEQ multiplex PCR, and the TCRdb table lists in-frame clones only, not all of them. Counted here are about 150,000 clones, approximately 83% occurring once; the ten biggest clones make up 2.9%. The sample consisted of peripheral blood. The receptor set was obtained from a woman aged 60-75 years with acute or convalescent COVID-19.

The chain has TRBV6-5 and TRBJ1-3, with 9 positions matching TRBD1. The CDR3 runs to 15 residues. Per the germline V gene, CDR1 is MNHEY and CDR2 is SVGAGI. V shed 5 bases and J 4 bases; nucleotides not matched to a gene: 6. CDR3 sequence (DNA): TGTGCCAGCAGTCCAACAGGGGGCGCCGGAAACACCATATATTTT. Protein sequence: CASSPTGGAGNTIYF.

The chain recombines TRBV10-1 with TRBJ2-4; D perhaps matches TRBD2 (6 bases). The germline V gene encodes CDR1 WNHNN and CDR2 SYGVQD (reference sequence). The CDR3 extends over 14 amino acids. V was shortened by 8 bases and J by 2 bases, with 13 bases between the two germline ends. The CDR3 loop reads CASRWRVTKNIQYF. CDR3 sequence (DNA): TGCGCCAGCCGTTGGAGGGTGACCAAAAACATTCAGTACTTC.

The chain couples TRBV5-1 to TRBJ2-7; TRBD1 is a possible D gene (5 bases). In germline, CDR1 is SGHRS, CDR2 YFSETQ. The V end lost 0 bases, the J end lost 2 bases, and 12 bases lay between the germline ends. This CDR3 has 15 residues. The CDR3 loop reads CASSLDGANAYEQYF. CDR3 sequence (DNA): TGCGCCAGCAGCTTGGATGGGGCGAATGCCTACGAGCAGTACTTC.

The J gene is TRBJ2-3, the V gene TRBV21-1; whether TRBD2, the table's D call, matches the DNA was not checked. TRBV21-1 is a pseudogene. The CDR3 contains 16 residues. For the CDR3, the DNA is TGTGCCAGCAGCAAAGGTTCGCGGGGCGGTACAGGTGCGCAGTATTTT. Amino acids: CASSKGSRGGTGAQYF.

The CDR3 loop reads CASGTGTGGGEQFF. Written as DNA, the CDR3 is TGTGCCAGCGGGACCGGGACAGGGGGCGGCGAGCAGTTCTTC. The chain carries TRBV2 and TRBJ2-1, with 12 nucleotides matching TRBD1. The CDR3 is made up of 14 amino acids. CDR1 is SNHLY and CDR2 is FYNNEI in the germline V gene. The V and J ends lost 8 bases and 10 bases, in that order; junction bases with no gene match: 9. The full variable domain, rest sourced from reference TRBV2 and TRBJ2-1, is EPEVTQTPSHQVTQMGQEVILRCVPISNHLYFYWYRQILGQKVEFLVSFYNNEISEKSEIFDDQFSVERPDGSNFTLKIRSTKLEDSAMYFCASGTGTGGGEQFFGPGTRLTVL.

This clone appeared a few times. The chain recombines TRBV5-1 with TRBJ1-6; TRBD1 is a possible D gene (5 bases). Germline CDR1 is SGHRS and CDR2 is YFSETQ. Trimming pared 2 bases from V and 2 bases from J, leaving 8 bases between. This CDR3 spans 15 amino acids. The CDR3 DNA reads TGCGCCAGCAGCTTAGACAGTCCCTATAATTCACCCCTCCACTTT. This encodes CASSLDSPYNSPLHF.

The CDR3 loop is CATAASYSHHEQYF. The CDR3, as DNA: TGTGCCACCGCTGCAAGCTACTCCCACCACGAGCAGTACTTC. The chain joins TRBV6-5 to TRBJ2-7, with D uncertain. V lost 10 bases and J lost 5, with 21 bases in between. The CDR3 is 14 residues long. Germline CDR1 is MNHEY and CDR2 is SVGAGI.

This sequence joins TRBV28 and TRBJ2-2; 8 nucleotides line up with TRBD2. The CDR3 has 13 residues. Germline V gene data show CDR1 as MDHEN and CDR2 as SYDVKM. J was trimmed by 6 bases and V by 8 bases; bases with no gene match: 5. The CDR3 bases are TGTGCCAGCGGGACACTAGCGGCCGGGGAGCTGTTTTTT. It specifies CASGTLAAGELFF.

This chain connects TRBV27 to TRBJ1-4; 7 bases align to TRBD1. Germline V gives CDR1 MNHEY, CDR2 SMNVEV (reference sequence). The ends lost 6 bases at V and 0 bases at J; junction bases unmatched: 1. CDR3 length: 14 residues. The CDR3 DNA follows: TGTGCCAGCAGGGGGACAGCAACTAATGAAAAACTGTTTTTT. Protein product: CASRGTATNEKLFF.

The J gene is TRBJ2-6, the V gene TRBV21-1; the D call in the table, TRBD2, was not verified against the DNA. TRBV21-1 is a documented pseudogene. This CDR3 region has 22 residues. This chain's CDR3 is CASSQSDLRLAGACSGANVLTF. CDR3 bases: TGTGCCAGCAGCCAGTCCGACTTGAGACTAGCGGGGGCCTGCTCTGGGGCCAACGTCCTGACTTTC.

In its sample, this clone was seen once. The CDR3 DNA sequence: TGTGCCAGCAGCTCCTTCGGGACAGAGGGTCAGCCCCAGCATTTT. It yields the protein CASSSFGTEGQPQHF. The chain combines TRBV11-2 with TRBJ1-5; TRBD1 matches 7 bases. The germline V gene encodes CDR1 SGHAT and CDR2 FQNNGV. The CDR3 is 15 amino acids. V shed 4 bases, J shed 6 bases, and the junction held 9 bases outside the gene matches.

In DNA form, the CDR3 reads TGTGCCAGCAGTTACGCGGGCAACGAGCAGTACTTC. Its protein is CASSYAGNEQYF. The chain recombines TRBV6-5 with TRBJ2-7; D might be TRBD2 (5 bases). Germline V gene lookup returns CDR1 MNHEY and CDR2 SVGAGI. V lost 2 bases and J lost 5, with 7 bases in between. This CDR3 region has 12 residues.

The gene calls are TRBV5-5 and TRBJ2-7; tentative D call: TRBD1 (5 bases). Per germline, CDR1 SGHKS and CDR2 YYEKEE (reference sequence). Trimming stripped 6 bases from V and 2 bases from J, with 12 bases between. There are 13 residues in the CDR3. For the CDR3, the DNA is TGTGCCAGCATCCAGACAGCAACCTACGAGCAGTACTTC. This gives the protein CASIQTATYEQYF.

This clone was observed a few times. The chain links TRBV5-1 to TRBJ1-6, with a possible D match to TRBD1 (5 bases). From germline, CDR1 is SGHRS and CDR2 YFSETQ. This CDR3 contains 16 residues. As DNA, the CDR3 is TGCGCTTCTGCTCGGGGGGGAAGCTCCTATAATTCACCCCTCCACTTT. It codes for CASARGGSSYNSPLHF.

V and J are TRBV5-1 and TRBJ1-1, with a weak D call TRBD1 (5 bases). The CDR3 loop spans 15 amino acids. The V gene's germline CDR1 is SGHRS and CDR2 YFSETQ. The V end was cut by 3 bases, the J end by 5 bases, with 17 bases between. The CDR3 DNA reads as TGCGCCAGCAGCTCCCTTGTGCAGGGTGTGACTGAAGCTTTCTTT. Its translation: CASSSLVQGVTEAFF.

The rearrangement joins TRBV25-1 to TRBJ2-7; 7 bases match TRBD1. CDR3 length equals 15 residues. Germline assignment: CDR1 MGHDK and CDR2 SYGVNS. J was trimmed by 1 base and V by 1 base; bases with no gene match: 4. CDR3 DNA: TGTGCCAGCAGTGAATCCGGCAGGGGGTCCTACGAGCAGTACTTC. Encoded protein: CASSESGRGSYEQYF.

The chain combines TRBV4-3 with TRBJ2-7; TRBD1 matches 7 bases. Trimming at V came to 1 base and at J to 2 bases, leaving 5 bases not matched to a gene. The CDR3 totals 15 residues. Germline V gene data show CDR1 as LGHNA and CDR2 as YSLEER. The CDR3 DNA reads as TGCGCCAGCAGCCAAGTAAACAGGGGACCCTACGAGCAGTACTTC. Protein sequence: CASSQVNRGPYEQYF.

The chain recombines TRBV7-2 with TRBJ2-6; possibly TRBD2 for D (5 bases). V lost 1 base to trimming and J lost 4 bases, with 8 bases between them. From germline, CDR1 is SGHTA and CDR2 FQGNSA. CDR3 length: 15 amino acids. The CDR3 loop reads CASSLGGPGANVLTF. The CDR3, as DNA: TGTGCCAGCAGCTTAGGAGGGCCCGGGGCCAACGTCCTGACTTTC.

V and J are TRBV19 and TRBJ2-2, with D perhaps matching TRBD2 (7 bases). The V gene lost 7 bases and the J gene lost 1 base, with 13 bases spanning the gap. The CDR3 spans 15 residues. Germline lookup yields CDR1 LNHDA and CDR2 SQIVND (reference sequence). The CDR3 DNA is TGTGCCAGTAAGGGCGGGGGCCGGAACACCGGGGAGCTGTTTTTT. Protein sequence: CASKGGGRNTGELFF.

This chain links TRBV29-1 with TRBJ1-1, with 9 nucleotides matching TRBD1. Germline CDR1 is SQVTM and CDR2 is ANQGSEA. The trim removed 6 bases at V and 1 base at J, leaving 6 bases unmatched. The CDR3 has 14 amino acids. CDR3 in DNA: TGCAGCGTCGTTTTGGGACAGGGGAACACTGAAGCTTTCTTT. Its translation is CSVVLGQGNTEAFF.

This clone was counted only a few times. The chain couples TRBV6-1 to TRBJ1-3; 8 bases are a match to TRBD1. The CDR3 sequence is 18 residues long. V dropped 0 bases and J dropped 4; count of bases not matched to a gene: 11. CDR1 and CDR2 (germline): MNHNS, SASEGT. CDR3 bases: TGTGCCAGCAGTGAAGCCCCGGGGCAGGGGGCCAGGGGAAACACCATATATTTT. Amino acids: CASSEAPGQGARGNTIYF.

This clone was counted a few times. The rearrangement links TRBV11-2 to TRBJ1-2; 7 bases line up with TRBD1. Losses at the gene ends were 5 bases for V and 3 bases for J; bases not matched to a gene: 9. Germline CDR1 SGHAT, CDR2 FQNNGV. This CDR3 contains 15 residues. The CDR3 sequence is CASSTTPRGDYGYTF. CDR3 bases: TGTGCCAGCAGCACGACGCCCAGGGGGGACTATGGCTACACCTTC.